This TCR beta chain was sequenced during a study of blood T cell repertoires in COVID-19. Background on the study: Italy, Spain and the United States were the sources of the convalescent and acute COVID-19 samples. PBMCs, B-cell-depleted T cells, or T cells provided the cDNA or gDNA that made up the material.

Sequencing was performed with immunoSEQ multiplex PCR; in TCRdb, only in-frame clones are kept and a portion is missing. The sample carries around 450,000 clones, 90% recorded once. Germline CDR1 LGHDT, CDR2 YNNKEL (reference sequence). The CDR3 runs 14 residues. V was clipped by 5 bases and J by 6 bases; unmatched bases: 10. Cohort placement rested on clinical history that participants reported themselves. Sequenced: PBMCs or T cells enriched from blood (not recorded which). The clonotype originates from a man aged 18 to 30 who had recovered from COVID-19. V usage is TRBV3-1 (or the pseudogene TRBV3-2) and J usage is TRBJ2-7; the match to TRBD2 covers 7 bases. CDR3 in DNA: TGTGCCAGCAGCGAGAAAGGGAGGGCCGGCGAGCAGTACTTC. Protein sequence: CASSEKGRAGEQYF.